This is a list of T cell receptor beta chains from one sample in a study of blood T cell repertoires in COVID-19. This table comes from immunoSEQ multiplex PCR, and its TCRdb copy is limited to in-frame clones, with some not included. The sample lists approximately 260,000 clones; roughly 80% were seen once. The material sequenced was peripheral blood. Receptors originate from a man aged 55 to 69 who had recovered from COVID-19. Each CDR3 is given with its conserved first and last residue. The order of the fields is V gene, CDR3 length, J gene, CDR3 protein.

V: TRBV2
length: 15
J: TRBJ2-7
CDR3: CASSDEQDRGGEQYF

V: TRBV5-1
length: 14
J: TRBJ2-1
CDR3: CASSLGDLNNEQFF

V: TRBV6-5
length: 13
J: TRBJ2-7
CDR3: CATSFERLSEQYF

V: TRBV18
length: 14
J: TRBJ1-1
CDR3: CASSYGTDNTEAFF

V: TRBV5-1
length: 15
J: TRBJ2-7
CDR3: CASSYYSGRGYEQYF

V: TRBV15
length: 16
J: TRBJ2-5
CDR3: CATSREAGGRQETQYF

V: TRBV10-3
length: 16
J: TRBJ2-2
CDR3: CAIAGTQAISTGELFF

V: TRBV27
length: 11
J: TRBJ2-7
CDR3: CASRSLYEQYF

V: TRBV5-1
length: 14
J: TRBJ2-2
CDR3: CASRLGGNTGELFF

V: TRBV14
length: 13
J: TRBJ2-1
CDR3: CASSQQLAGEQFF

V: TRBV27
length: 15
J: TRBJ2-1
CDR3: CASSSTGGPYNEQFF

V: TRBV19
length: 14
J: TRBJ1-5
CDR3: CASDRQLSNQPQHF

V: TRBV28
length: 16
J: TRBJ1-1
CDR3: CASSRSGRAGVAEAFF

V: TRBV2
length: 14
J: TRBJ2-3
CDR3: CASRVDSLMNTQYF

V: TRBV24-1
length: 13
J: TRBJ2-1
CDR3: CATSGGFYNEQFF

V: TRBV28
length: 15
J: TRBJ1-5
CDR3: CASIGHTGGGQPQHF

V: TRBV5-1
length: 16
J: TRBJ2-3
CDR3: CASSLLAGISPDTQYF

V: TRBV28
length: 15
J: TRBJ1-2
CDR3: CASSFRDRVWGGYTF

V: TRBV9
length: 14
J: TRBJ2-2
CDR3: CASSPNYNTGELFF

V: TRBV19
length: 12
J: TRBJ2-4
CDR3: CASRRDGDIQYF

V: TRBV11-3
length: 15
J: TRBJ2-1
CDR3: CASSSGGEGKNEQFF

V: TRBV12-3/TRBV12-4
length: 11
J: TRBJ1-2
CDR3: CASSLRYGYTF

V: TRBV18
length: 14
J: TRBJ2-2
CDR3: CASSPPRDTGELFF

V: TRBV11-3
length: 15
J: TRBJ2-3
CDR3: CASSRQTGTTDTQYF

V: TRBV10-3
length: 13
J: TRBJ2-1
CDR3: CAISQRGNNEQFF

V: TRBV5-5
length: 14
J: TRBJ1-5
CDR3: CASQPQGRDQPQHF

V: TRBV5-1
length: 16
J: TRBJ2-5
CDR3: CASKGLAGGSGETQYF